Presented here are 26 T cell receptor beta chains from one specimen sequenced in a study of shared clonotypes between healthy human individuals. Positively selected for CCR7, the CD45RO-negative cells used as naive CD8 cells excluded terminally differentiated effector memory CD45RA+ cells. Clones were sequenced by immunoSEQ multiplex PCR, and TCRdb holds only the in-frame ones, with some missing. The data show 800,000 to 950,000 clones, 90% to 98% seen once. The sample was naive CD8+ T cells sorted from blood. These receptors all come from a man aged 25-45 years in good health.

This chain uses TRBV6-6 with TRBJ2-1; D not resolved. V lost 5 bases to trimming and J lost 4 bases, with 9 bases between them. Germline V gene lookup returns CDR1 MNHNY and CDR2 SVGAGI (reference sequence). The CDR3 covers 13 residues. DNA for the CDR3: TGTGCCAGCAGTCCCCGCTTATACAATGAGCAGTTCTTC. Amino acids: CASSPRLYNEQFF.

CDR3 bases: TGTGCCAGCGCCGACCCCCGGGTCTTCTATGGCTACACCTTC. Protein product: CASADPRVFYGYTF. V usage is TRBV7-2 and J usage is TRBJ1-2; D is unresolved. This CDR3 is 14 amino acids long. V lost 8 bases and J 4 bases, leaving 17 bases between the germline ends. Germline-derived CDR1 and CDR2 are SGHTA and FQGNSA.

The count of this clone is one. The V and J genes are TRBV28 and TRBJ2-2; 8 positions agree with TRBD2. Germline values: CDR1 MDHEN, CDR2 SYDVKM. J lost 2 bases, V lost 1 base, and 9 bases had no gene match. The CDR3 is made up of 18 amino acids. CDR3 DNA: TGTGCCAGCAGTTTATTAGTAGCGGGGCTCGATAACACCGGGGAGCTGTTTTTT. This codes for CASSLLVAGLDNTGELFF. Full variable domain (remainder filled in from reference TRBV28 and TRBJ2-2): DVKVTQSSRYLVKRTGEKVFLECVQDMDHENMFWYRQDPGLGLRLIYFSYDVKMKEKGDIPEGYSVSREKKERFSLILESASTNQTSMYLCASSLLVAGLDNTGELFFGEGSRLTVL.

The CDR3 nucleotides read TGTGCCAGCAGCTCACCCCGACTAGCGGGAGAGGGCGAGCAGTACTTC. Residues: CASSSPRLAGEGEQYF. The V call is TRBV7-2, the J call TRBJ2-7, with 12 positions matching TRBD2. The length of the CDR3 is 16 residues. V trimming: 4 bases; J trimming: 6 bases; junction bases outside the gene matches: 10. Germline V gene lookup returns CDR1 SGHTA and CDR2 FQGNSA. Variable domain in full (rest from reference TRBV7-2 and TRBJ2-7): GAGVSQSPSNKVTEKGKDVELRCDPISGHTALYWYRQSLGQGLEFLIYFQGNSAPDKSGLPSDRFSAERTGGSVSTLTIQRTQQEDSAVYLCASSSPRLAGEGEQYFGPGTRLTVT.

The CDR3 coding sequence is TGTGCCAGCTCACCACCGGGGGGCTCGAGATTCAGGATGAACACTGAAGCTTTCTTT. Protein product: CASSPPGGSRFRMNTEAFF. The chain carries TRBV18 and TRBJ1-1; D might be TRBD1 (6 bases). CDR1 and CDR2 from the germline V gene are KGHSH and LQKENI. The CDR3 runs 19 residues. The V and J ends lost 0 bases and 0 bases respectively, with 20 bases between them.

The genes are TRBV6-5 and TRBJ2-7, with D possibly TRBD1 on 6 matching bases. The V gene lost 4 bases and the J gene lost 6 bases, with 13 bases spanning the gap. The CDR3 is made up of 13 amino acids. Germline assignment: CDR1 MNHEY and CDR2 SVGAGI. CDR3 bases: TGTGCCAGCAGTTCCCTAACAGGGCGCGAGCAGTACTTC. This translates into CASSSLTGREQYF.

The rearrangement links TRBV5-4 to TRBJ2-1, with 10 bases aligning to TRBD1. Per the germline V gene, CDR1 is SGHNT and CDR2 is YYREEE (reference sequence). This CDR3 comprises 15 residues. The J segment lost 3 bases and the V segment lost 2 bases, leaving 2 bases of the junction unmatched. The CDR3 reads CASSFRTGGYNEQFF. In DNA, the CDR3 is TGTGCCAGCAGCTTCCGGACAGGGGGCTACAATGAGCAGTTCTTC.

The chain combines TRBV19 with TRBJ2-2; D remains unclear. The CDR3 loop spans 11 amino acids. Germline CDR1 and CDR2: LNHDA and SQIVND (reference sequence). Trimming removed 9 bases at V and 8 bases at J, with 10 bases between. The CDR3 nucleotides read TGTGCCAGCACCCCCGGAGGGGAGCTGTTTTTT. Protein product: CASTPGGELFF.

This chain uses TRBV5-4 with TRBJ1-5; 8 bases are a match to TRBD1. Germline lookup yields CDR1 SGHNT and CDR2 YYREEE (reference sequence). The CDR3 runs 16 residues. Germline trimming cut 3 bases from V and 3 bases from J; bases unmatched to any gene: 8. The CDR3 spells CASSYQGARDNQPQHF. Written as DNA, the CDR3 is TGTGCCAGCAGCTATCAGGGGGCGCGCGACAATCAGCCCCAGCATTTT. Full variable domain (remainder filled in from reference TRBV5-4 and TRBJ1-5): ETGVTQSPTHLIKTRGQQVTLRCSSQSGHNTVSWYQQALGQGPQFIFQYYREEENGRGNFPPRFSGLQFPNYSSELNVNALELDDSALYLCASSYQGARDNQPQHFGDGTRLSIL.

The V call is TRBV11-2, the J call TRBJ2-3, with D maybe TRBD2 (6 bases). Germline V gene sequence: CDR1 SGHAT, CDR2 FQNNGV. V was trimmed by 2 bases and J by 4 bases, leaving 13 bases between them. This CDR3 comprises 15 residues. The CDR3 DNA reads TGTGCCAGCAGCTTACGGGGGAGGAGGTCAGATACGCAGTATTTT. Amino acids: CASSLRGRRSDTQYF.

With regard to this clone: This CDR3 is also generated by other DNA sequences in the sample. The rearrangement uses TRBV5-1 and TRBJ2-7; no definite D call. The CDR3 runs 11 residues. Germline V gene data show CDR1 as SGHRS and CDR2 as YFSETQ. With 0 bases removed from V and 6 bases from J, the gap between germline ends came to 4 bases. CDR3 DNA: TGCGCCAGCAGCTTGGCGGGCGAGCAGTACTTC. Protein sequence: CASSLAGEQYF.

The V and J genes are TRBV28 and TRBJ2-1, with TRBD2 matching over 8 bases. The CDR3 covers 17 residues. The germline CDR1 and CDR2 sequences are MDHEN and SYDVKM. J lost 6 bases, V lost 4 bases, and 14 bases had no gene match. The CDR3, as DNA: TGTGCCAGCAGTTCCCGGACGGGGGGACTAGTGATCAATGAGCAGTTCTTC. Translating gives CASSSRTGGLVINEQFF.

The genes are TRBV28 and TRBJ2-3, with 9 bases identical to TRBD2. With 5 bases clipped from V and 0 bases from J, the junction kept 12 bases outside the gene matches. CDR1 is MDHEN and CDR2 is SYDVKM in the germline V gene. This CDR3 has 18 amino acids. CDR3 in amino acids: CASSPGLAGLTSTDTQYF. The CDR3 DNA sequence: TGTGCCAGCAGTCCGGGGCTAGCGGGACTGACTAGCACAGATACGCAGTATTTT.

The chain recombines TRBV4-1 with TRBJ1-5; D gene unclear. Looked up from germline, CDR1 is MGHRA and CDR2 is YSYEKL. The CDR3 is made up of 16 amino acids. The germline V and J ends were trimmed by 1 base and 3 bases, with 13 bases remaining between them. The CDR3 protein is CASSQGEAGVNQPQHF. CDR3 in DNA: TGCGCCAGCAGCCAAGGGGAGGCCGGGGTCAATCAGCCCCAGCATTTT.

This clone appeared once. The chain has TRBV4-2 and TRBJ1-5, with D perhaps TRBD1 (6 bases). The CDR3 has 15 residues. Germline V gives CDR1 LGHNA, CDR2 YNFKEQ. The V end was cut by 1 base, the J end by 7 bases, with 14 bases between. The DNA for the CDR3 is TGTGCCAGCAGCCAAGTGGACAGCCTTCTACAGCCCCAGCATTTT. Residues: CASSQVDSLLQPQHF.

The CDR3 loop is CASSGSSSGGSSWETQYF. The CDR3 coding sequence is TGTGCCAGCAGCGGTAGTTCGAGCGGGGGATCTTCGTGGGAGACCCAGTACTTC. The chain couples TRBV9 to TRBJ2-5, with 8 positions matching TRBD2. This CDR3 is 18 amino acids long. V lost 3 bases and J lost 5; bases outside the gene matches: 18. Germline V gene lookup returns CDR1 SGDLS and CDR2 YYNGEE.

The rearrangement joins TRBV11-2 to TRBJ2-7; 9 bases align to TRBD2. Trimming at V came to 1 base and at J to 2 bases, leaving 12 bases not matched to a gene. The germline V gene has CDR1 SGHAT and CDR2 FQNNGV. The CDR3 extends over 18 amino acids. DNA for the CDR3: TGTGCCAGCAGCTTAGGCGGGAGGGGAATTTCGGTGGCCTACGAGCAGTACTTC. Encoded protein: CASSLGGRGISVAYEQYF.

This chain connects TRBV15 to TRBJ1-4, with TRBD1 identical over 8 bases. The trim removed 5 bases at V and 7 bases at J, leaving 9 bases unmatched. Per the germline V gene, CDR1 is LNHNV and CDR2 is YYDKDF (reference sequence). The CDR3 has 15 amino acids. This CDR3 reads CATSADRTGSEKLFF. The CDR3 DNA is TGTGCCACCAGCGCAGACCGGACAGGGAGTGAAAAACTGTTTTTT.

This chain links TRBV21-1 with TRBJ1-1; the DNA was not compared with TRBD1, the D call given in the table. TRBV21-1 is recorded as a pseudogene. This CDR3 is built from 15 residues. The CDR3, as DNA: TGTGCCAGCAGCGAACGGGACAGGGGGCAGGTTGAAGCTTTCTTT. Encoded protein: CASSERDRGQVEAFF.

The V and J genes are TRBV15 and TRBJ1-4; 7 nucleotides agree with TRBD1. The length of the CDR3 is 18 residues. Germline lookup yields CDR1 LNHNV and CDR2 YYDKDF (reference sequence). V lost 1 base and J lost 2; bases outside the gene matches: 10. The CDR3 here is CATSRAPGQGETNEKLFF. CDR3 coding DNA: TGTGCCACCAGCAGAGCCCCGGGGCAGGGGGAGACTAATGAAAAACTGTTTTTT.

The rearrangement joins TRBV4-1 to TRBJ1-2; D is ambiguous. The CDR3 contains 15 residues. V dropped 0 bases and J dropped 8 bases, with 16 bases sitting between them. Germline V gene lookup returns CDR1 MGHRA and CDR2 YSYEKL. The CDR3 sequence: CASSQDPGNHIGYTF. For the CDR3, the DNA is TGCGCCAGCAGCCAAGATCCGGGAAATCACATAGGCTACACCTTC.

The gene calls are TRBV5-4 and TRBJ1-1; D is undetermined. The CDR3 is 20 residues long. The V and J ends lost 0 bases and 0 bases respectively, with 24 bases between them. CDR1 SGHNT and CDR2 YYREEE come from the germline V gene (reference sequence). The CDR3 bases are TGTGCCAGCAGCTTGGCCCCCTGGGTGGAGACAACGAGTATGAACACTGAAGCTTTCTTT. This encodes CASSLAPWVETTSMNTEAFF.

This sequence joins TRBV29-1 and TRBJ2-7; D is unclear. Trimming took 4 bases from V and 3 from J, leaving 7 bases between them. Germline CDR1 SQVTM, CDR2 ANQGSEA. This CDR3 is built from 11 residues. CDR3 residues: CSVGSDYEQYF. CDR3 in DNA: TGCAGCGTTGGCTCGGACTACGAGCAGTACTTC.

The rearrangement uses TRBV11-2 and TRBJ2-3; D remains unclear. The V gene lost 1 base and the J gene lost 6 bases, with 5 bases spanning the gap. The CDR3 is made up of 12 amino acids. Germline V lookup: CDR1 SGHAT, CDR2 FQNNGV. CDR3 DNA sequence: TGTGCCAGCAGCTTAGCTACTGATACGCAGTATTTT. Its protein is CASSLATDTQYF.

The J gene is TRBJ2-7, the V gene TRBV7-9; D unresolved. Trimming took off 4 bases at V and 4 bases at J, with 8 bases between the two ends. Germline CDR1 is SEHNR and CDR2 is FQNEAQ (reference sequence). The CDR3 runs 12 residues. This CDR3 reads CASSSPEYEQYF. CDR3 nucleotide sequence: TGTGCCAGCAGCTCCCCCGAATACGAGCAGTACTTC.

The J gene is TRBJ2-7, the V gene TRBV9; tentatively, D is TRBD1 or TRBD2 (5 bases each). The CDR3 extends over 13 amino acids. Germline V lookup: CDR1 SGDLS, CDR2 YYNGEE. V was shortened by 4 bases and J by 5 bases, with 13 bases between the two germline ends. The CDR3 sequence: CASSPTEGNEQYF. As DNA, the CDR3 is TGTGCCAGCAGCCCTACCGAGGGGAACGAGCAGTACTTC.